This TCR beta chain was recorded in a study of T cell repertoires in cytomegalovirus infection. Study-level information: CMV epitopes, recently identified HLA-C-restricted and well-studied HLA-B-restricted, were used. Indications of both CMV infection and matching HLA type were provided by public TCR beta signatures.

A single record per CDR3 protein comes from TCRdb applying MiXCR to the reads. Of approximately 340,000 distinct CDR3 sequences listed, around 29% are singletons. Findings of the study overall: Accumulated public TCR beta family frequency recognized individuals carrying CMV together with the relevant HLA.

With regard to this clonotype: Its antigen is as yet unknown.

The CDR3 spans 13 residues. From germline, CDR1 is MNHEY and CDR2 SMNVEV (reference sequence). Trimming cost V 6 bases and J 11 bases, with 19 bases left between them. The clonotype was recovered from a human donor in good health (CMV status not recorded). Some clones in this sample may be carry-over from other donors' samples. V is TRBV27 and J is TRBJ1-1; tentatively, D is TRBD1 (6 bases). This specimen was cultured PBMCs, taken from culture after CMV antigen stimulation. The CDR3 nucleotides read TGTGCCAGCAGACCGGGAGGGGGGCGCGGGGCTTTCTTT. This translates into CASRPGGGRGAFF.